This TCR beta chain is drawn from a study of blood T cells in healthy people across ages. General study findings and limits: One million T cells yielded diversity estimates that were considered underestimates. Unknown CMV status may confound age-related changes in expanded clones.

In this sample, this clonotype turned up a few times. Its antigen is still unknown. Sample-barcoded 5' priming and a J-beta primer mix drove a second PCR of roughly 7 to 11 cycles. MiXCR, applied by TCRdb to the 5' RACE reads, yields one record per CDR3 protein. The sample lists fewer than 800,000 distinct CDR3 sequences, around a quarter seen once, with 8% to 10% in the top ten. The data were also submitted as part of a second study, on T cells of mothers and their children. That study reports: A slight, non-significant increase in overlap was found for related mother-child pairs relative to unrelated pairs.

The sequenced sample was blood. This TCR derives from a boy aged 5 to 17 in good health.

CDR3 coding DNA: TGTGCCAGCAGCCCGAGGGGCGGGGAGGGCGGAAAACTGTTTTTT. It encodes CASSPRGGEGGKLFF. The J gene is TRBJ1-4, the V gene TRBV7-2; D is possibly TRBD1 (5 bases). The length of the CDR3 is 15 residues. Germline V gene data show CDR1 as SGHTA and CDR2 as FQGNSA. The ends were cut back, 5 bases at V and 10 bases at J, with 20 bases in the middle.